This is a list of T cell receptor beta chains from one sample in a study of blood T cells in healthy people across ages. TCRdb independently ran MiXCR on the 5' RACE reads; one entry per CDR3 protein. Of 1.8 million or so distinct CDR3 sequences in the sample, roughly two fifths were seen once. Sequenced input: blood. Receptors originate from a human donor in good health. Each CDR3 is given with its conserved first and last residue. A D gene is named only where the DNA matches it firmly. Some rows have no size entry. The others give once, few or many, or a class for an expanded clone.

j_gene: TRBJ2-5
d_gene: NA
v_gene: TRBV29-1
abundance: NA
CDR3nt: TGCAGCATTGAAACAACTGAACAGCGGGCAGGTGCCCAGTACTTC
CDR3aa: CSIETTEQRAGAQYF

j_gene: TRBJ2-2
d_gene: TRBD2
v_gene: TRBV6-2/TRBV6-3
abundance: NA
CDR3nt: TGTGCCAGCAAATTGGCCGTGGGAGGGGACACCGGGGAGCTGTTTTTT
CDR3aa: CASKLAVGGDTGELFF

j_gene: TRBJ2-7
d_gene: TRBD1
v_gene: TRBV2
abundance: NA
CDR3nt: TGTGCCAGCAGGGGACAGGCATTCTACGAGCAGTACTTC
CDR3aa: CASRGQAFYEQYF

j_gene: TRBJ2-2
d_gene: NA
v_gene: TRBV7-2
abundance: NA
CDR3nt: TGTGCCAGCAGCTCCGACTCCCGGGGACCGAACACCGGGGAGCTGTTTTTT
CDR3aa: CASSSDSRGPNTGELFF

j_gene: TRBJ1-6
d_gene: NA
v_gene: TRBV5-1
abundance: NA
CDR3nt: TGCGCCAGCAGCCTGGGGACCGGGGGAGTGAATTCACCCCTCCACTTT
CDR3aa: CASSLGTGGVNSPLHF

j_gene: TRBJ1-4
d_gene: NA
v_gene: TRBV20-1
abundance: few
CDR3nt: TGCAGTGCTGGAGGGGGACGGGGTGCTAATGAAAAACTGTTTTTT
CDR3aa: CSAGGGRGANEKLFF

j_gene: TRBJ2-1
d_gene: NA
v_gene: TRBV4-3
abundance: few
CDR3nt: TGCGCCAGCAGCCAAGGATGGACAGTGGGGCAGTTCTTC
CDR3aa: CASSQGWTVGQFF

j_gene: TRBJ1-2
d_gene: NA
v_gene: TRBV7-9
abundance: few
CDR3nt: TGTGCCAGCAGCTTACTGGAGGGACGCTATGGCTACACCTTC
CDR3aa: CASSLLEGRYGYTF

j_gene: TRBJ2-5
d_gene: NA
v_gene: TRBV4-3
abundance: NA
CDR3nt: TGCGCCAGCAGCCAAGATGGAAATATAGTTCAAGAGACCCAGTACTTC
CDR3aa: CASSQDGNIVQETQYF

j_gene: TRBJ1-4
d_gene: NA
v_gene: TRBV6-5
abundance: NA
CDR3nt: TGTGCCAGCAGTTACTCGGGAGCGTTTAATGAAAAACTGTTTTTT
CDR3aa: CASSYSGAFNEKLFF

j_gene: TRBJ2-5
d_gene: NA
v_gene: TRBV3-1
abundance: NA
CDR3nt: TGTGCCAGCAGCCAAGCTAGGATGGACAGAGAGACCCAGTACTTC
CDR3aa: CASSQARMDRETQYF

j_gene: TRBJ1-2
d_gene: NA
v_gene: TRBV28
abundance: NA
CDR3nt: TGTGCCAGCAGCCCTCGACTGGCCTCCTCCTATGGCTACACCTTC
CDR3aa: CASSPRLASSYGYTF

j_gene: TRBJ2-7
d_gene: TRBD1
v_gene: TRBV5-5
abundance: many
CDR3nt: TGTGCCAGCAGCCCGGGACAGGGTCTCGACGAGCAGTACTTC
CDR3aa: CASSPGQGLDEQYF

j_gene: TRBJ1-2
d_gene: NA
v_gene: TRBV4-3
abundance: NA
CDR3nt: TGCGCCAGCAGCCACCGGGTCGGACAGAACTATGGCTACACCTTC
CDR3aa: CASSHRVGQNYGYTF

j_gene: TRBJ2-5
d_gene: NA
v_gene: TRBV7-2
abundance: NA
CDR3nt: TGTGCCAGCAGCTTAGCGCGAGGTGGGCAGTACTTC
CDR3aa: CASSLARGGQYF

j_gene: TRBJ2-7
d_gene: TRBD2
v_gene: TRBV29-1
abundance: few
CDR3nt: TGCAGCGTTGTCGGGACTAGCGGCAACTACGAGCAGTACTTC
CDR3aa: CSVVGTSGNYEQYF

j_gene: TRBJ2-7
d_gene: TRBD1
v_gene: TRBV29-1
abundance: NA
CDR3nt: TGCAGCGTTCGGGACAGCCCCTACGAGCAGTACTTC
CDR3aa: CSVRDSPYEQYF

j_gene: TRBJ2-5
d_gene: NA
v_gene: TRBV24-1
abundance: NA
CDR3nt: TGTGCCACCAGTGAGTCTGGACGCCAAGAGACCCAGTACTTC
CDR3aa: CATSESGRQETQYF

j_gene: TRBJ1-2
d_gene: NA
v_gene: TRBV6-5
abundance: NA
CDR3nt: TGTGCCAGCAGTTACTCCAGGGAGATCTATGGCTACACCTTC
CDR3aa: CASSYSREIYGYTF

j_gene: TRBJ2-3
d_gene: TRBD1
v_gene: TRBV4-1
abundance: NA
CDR3nt: TGCGCCAGCGGATCCGGGACAGGCACAGATACGCAGTATTTT
CDR3aa: CASGSGTGTDTQYF

j_gene: TRBJ2-7
d_gene: TRBD2
v_gene: TRBV25-1
abundance: NA
CDR3nt: TGTGCCAGCAGTGAATATTTTAGCGGGGGGTCCTCCTACGAGCAGTACTTC
CDR3aa: CASSEYFSGGSSYEQYF

j_gene: TRBJ1-6
d_gene: NA
v_gene: TRBV3-1
abundance: few
CDR3nt: TGTGCCAGCAGCCTGACCCCCGATTCACCCCTCCACTTT
CDR3aa: CASSLTPDSPLHF

j_gene: TRBJ2-7
d_gene: NA
v_gene: TRBV4-3
abundance: NA
CDR3nt: TGCGCCAGCAGCCAAGATACACTGGAGACCTCCTACGAGCAGTACTTC
CDR3aa: CASSQDTLETSYEQYF

j_gene: TRBJ2-6
d_gene: NA
v_gene: TRBV11-2
abundance: NA
CDR3nt: TGTGCCAGCACCCGGGGGAGTGTCTCTGGGGCCAACGTCCTGACTTTC
CDR3aa: CASTRGSVSGANVLTF

j_gene: TRBJ2-1
d_gene: TRBD2
v_gene: TRBV6-2/TRBV6-3
abundance: NA
CDR3nt: TGTGCCAGCAGTTACTCGAAGACTAGCGGCTACAATGAGCAGTTCTTC
CDR3aa: CASSYSKTSGYNEQFF

j_gene: TRBJ2-3
d_gene: NA
v_gene: TRBV20-1
abundance: few
CDR3nt: TGCAGTGCTAGAGAGAGCGGCTCAAGGTTGGATACGCAGTATTTT
CDR3aa: CSARESGSRLDTQYF

j_gene: TRBJ2-1
d_gene: NA
v_gene: TRBV6-2/TRBV6-3
abundance: NA
CDR3nt: TGTGCCAGCAGTACCTCACCAGGGTTATCCTACAATGAGCAGTTCTTC
CDR3aa: CASSTSPGLSYNEQFF

j_gene: TRBJ2-7
d_gene: NA
v_gene: TRBV20-1
abundance: NA
CDR3nt: TGCAGTGCCTCGTGGGGGGCCGACGAGCAGTACTTC
CDR3aa: CSASWGADEQYF

j_gene: TRBJ2-7
d_gene: NA
v_gene: TRBV29-1
abundance: few
CDR3nt: TGCAGCGTTGAAGCCTCAGGGTCAGACGAGCAGTACTTC
CDR3aa: CSVEASGSDEQYF

j_gene: TRBJ1-4
d_gene: TRBD1
v_gene: TRBV29-1
abundance: few
CDR3nt: TGCAGCGTCAACGACAGGGCTAATGAAAGACTGTTTTTT
CDR3aa: CSVNDRANERLFF

j_gene: TRBJ2-3
d_gene: NA
v_gene: TRBV28
abundance: few
CDR3nt: TGTGCCAGCAGTTTATACCAGGTCACAGATACGCAGTATTTT
CDR3aa: CASSLYQVTDTQYF

j_gene: TRBJ2-3
d_gene: TRBD2
v_gene: TRBV20-1
abundance: few
CDR3nt: TGCAGTGCTGGCCGGGTTCTAGCGGGGGCGCTCCGCACAGATATGCAGTATTTT
CDR3aa: CSAGRVLAGALRTDMQYF

j_gene: TRBJ2-7
d_gene: TRBD1
v_gene: TRBV7-3
abundance: NA
CDR3nt: TGTGCCAGCAGCCTCGGGACAGGGGCGGCGCAGTACTTC
CDR3aa: CASSLGTGAAQYF

j_gene: TRBJ1-4
d_gene: TRBD1
v_gene: TRBV20-1
abundance: once
CDR3nt: TGCAGTGCTAGAGACGCGACAGGGGAAAATGAAAAACGGTTTTTT
CDR3aa: CSARDATGENEKRFF

j_gene: TRBJ2-1
d_gene: NA
v_gene: TRBV27
abundance: NA
CDR3nt: TGTGCCAGCAGTCCCCTGGGGGGGGCCCCCTACAATGAGCAGTTCTTC
CDR3aa: CASSPLGGAPYNEQFF

j_gene: TRBJ1-6
d_gene: TRBD1
v_gene: TRBV5-1
abundance: few
CDR3nt: TGCGCCAGCAGCTTGGGACAGGGGTCGATTAATTCACCCCTCCACTTT
CDR3aa: CASSLGQGSINSPLHF

j_gene: TRBJ2-3
d_gene: NA
v_gene: TRBV27
abundance: few
CDR3nt: TGTGCCAGCAGTTCCAGGGACCCTCTACCCACAGATACGCAGTATTTT
CDR3aa: CASSSRDPLPTDTQYF

j_gene: TRBJ2-1
d_gene: TRBD2
v_gene: TRBV29-1
abundance: few
CDR3nt: TGCAGCGCCCGGGGCCCAGCGGGGTGGGGCTTTGAGCAGTTCTTC
CDR3aa: CSARGPAGWGFEQFF

j_gene: TRBJ1-1
d_gene: NA
v_gene: TRBV5-1
abundance: NA
CDR3nt: TGCGCCAGCAGCCCCTTCCAGAACCCAATGAACACTGAAGCTTTCTTT
CDR3aa: CASSPFQNPMNTEAFF

j_gene: TRBJ2-6
d_gene: TRBD1
v_gene: TRBV29-1
abundance: NA
CDR3nt: TGCAGCGCCCTGGACAGGCGAGGGGCCAACGTCCAGACTTTC
CDR3aa: CSALDRRGANVQTF

j_gene: TRBJ1-1
d_gene: NA
v_gene: TRBV20-1
abundance: NA
CDR3nt: TGCAGTGCTTGGGACGAGAGGAGGCGGTACACTGAAGCTTTCTTT
CDR3aa: CSAWDERRRYTEAFF

j_gene: TRBJ1-3
d_gene: NA
v_gene: TRBV6-6
abundance: NA
CDR3nt: TGTGCCAGCAGTTACTCGGGGACTCCCGGAAACACCATATATTTT
CDR3aa: CASSYSGTPGNTIYF

j_gene: TRBJ2-3
d_gene: NA
v_gene: TRBV5-1
abundance: NA
CDR3nt: TGCGCCAGCAGCTCCCCGACTGACTATACGCAGTATTTT
CDR3aa: CASSSPTDYTQYF

j_gene: TRBJ1-2
d_gene: NA
v_gene: TRBV12-3/TRBV12-4
abundance: NA
CDR3nt: TGTGCCAGCAGACAGCAGGGCCTATTCTGTGGCTACACCTTC
CDR3aa: CASRQQGLFCGYTF

j_gene: TRBJ1-1
d_gene: NA
v_gene: TRBV29-1
abundance: few
CDR3nt: TGCAGCGCCGACTATGGGAGGGACACTGAAGCTTTCTTT
CDR3aa: CSADYGRDTEAFF

j_gene: TRBJ1-1
d_gene: NA
v_gene: TRBV29-1
abundance: few
CDR3nt: TGCAGCGCCAGGGCGAGGGCTACTGTGGACACTGAAGCTTTCTTT
CDR3aa: CSARARATVDTEAFF

j_gene: TRBJ2-3
d_gene: NA
v_gene: TRBV5-1
abundance: few
CDR3nt: TGCGCCAGCAGCTTGGCGGTCGGGTTAAGCACAGATACGCAGTATTTT
CDR3aa: CASSLAVGLSTDTQYF

j_gene: TRBJ1-5
d_gene: NA
v_gene: TRBV12-3/TRBV12-4
abundance: NA
CDR3nt: TGTGCCAGCAGTTCCGGGTGGGACGGTGGCAATCAGCCCCAGCATTTT
CDR3aa: CASSSGWDGGNQPQHF

j_gene: TRBJ1-4
d_gene: NA
v_gene: TRBV7-2
abundance: NA
CDR3nt: TGTGCCAGCAGCTTAGGGCTTGCCGGTAATGAAAAACTGTTTTTT
CDR3aa: CASSLGLAGNEKLFF

j_gene: TRBJ2-1
d_gene: TRBD1
v_gene: TRBV5-1
abundance: few
CDR3nt: TGCGCCAGCAGCCCCTCCCGGGACAGGATTAAGTTCTTC
CDR3aa: CASSPSRDRIKFF

j_gene: TRBJ1-1
d_gene: TRBD1
v_gene: TRBV4-3
abundance: NA
CDR3nt: TGCGCCAGCAGCCAAGATAACGCGGGACAGGGTCTCTCTGAAGCTTTCTTT
CDR3aa: CASSQDNAGQGLSEAFF

j_gene: TRBJ2-5
d_gene: NA
v_gene: TRBV4-3
abundance: few
CDR3nt: TGCGCCAGCAGCCAAGATTTTGGCGGGGAAGAGACCCAGTACTTC
CDR3aa: CASSQDFGGEETQYF

j_gene: TRBJ1-1
d_gene: NA
v_gene: TRBV20-1
abundance: NA
CDR3nt: TGCAGTGGACAGCAGGGTAACACTGAAGCTTTCTTT
CDR3aa: CSGQQGNTEAFF

j_gene: TRBJ1-1
d_gene: NA
v_gene: TRBV13
abundance: few
CDR3nt: TGTGCCAGCAGCCGAGGTGGTGCGGACACTGAAGCTTTCTTT
CDR3aa: CASSRGGADTEAFF

j_gene: TRBJ2-5
d_gene: NA
v_gene: TRBV7-9
abundance: NA
CDR3nt: TGTGCCAGCAGCTTAGGGGACACGGAGAAAGAGACCCAGTACTTC
CDR3aa: CASSLGDTEKETQYF

j_gene: TRBJ2-1
d_gene: TRBD1
v_gene: TRBV13
abundance: NA
CDR3nt: TGTGCCAGCAGCCAGGGACAGGGCAACAGAAATGAGCAGTTCTTC
CDR3aa: CASSQGQGNRNEQFF